This T cell receptor beta chain came from a study of identical twins. Whole-study findings and limits: Beta out-of-frame sequences displayed a weaker excess of sharing between twins. Out-of-frame alpha sequences shared between twins exhibited an excess of low generation probability.

Germline values: CDR1 LNHDA, CDR2 SQIVND (reference sequence). Trimming at V came to 1 base and at J to 7 bases, leaving 6 bases not matched to a gene. This CDR3 comprises 15 residues. This clonotype was seen only a few times. No antigen is known for it. In TCRdb, the 5' RACE reads were re-called with MiXCR into one record per CDR3 protein. The sample has fewer than 250,000 distinct CDR3 sequences, about 7.5% seen once. This same sample was also taken into another study, of yellow fever vaccine responses in identical twins.

The clonotype originates from a young woman in good health. Material for sequencing was memory (CD45RO+) T cells sorted from blood. The rearrangement links TRBV19 to TRBJ2-1; 8 bases align to TRBD1. CDR3 DNA sequence: TGTGCCAGTAGTATAGTCGGACAGGGTTTTAATGAGCAGTTCTTC. Protein product: CASSIVGQGFNEQFF.